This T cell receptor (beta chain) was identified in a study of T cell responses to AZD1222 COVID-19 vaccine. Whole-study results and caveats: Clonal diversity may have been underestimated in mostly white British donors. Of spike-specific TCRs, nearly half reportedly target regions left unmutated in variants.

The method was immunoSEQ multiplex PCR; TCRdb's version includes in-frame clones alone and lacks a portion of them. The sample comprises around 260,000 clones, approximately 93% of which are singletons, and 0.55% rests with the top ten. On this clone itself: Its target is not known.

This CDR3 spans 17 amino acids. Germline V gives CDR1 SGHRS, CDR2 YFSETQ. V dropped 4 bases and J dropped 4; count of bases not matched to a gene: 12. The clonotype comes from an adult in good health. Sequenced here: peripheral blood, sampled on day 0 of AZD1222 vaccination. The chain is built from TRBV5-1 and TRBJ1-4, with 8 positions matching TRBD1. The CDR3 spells CASSLNQGASGNEKLFF. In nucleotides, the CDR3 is TGCGCCAGCAGCCTAAACCAGGGGGCTAGCGGTAATGAAAAACTGTTTTTT.